The rows below give T cell receptor beta chains drawn from one sample of a study of blood T cell repertoires in COVID-19. Sequencing used immunoSEQ multiplex PCR; TCRdb keeps in-frame clones, though not all of them. This table holds around 30,000 clones, almost 85% found once. The specimen was peripheral blood. The origin of the receptors is a man between 60 and 70 years old with active COVID-19. CDR3s include the opening cysteine and the closing phenylalanine or tryptophan. A D gene is named only where the DNA matches it firmly. Not all rows give a size; the values are once, few, many and, for expanded clones, a class.

>NA|TRBV19|TRBD1|TRBJ2-1
CASSRTGKYNEQFF
TGTGCCAGTAGCCGGACAGGTAAATACAATGAGCAGTTCTTC
>NA|TRBV9|TRBD2|TRBJ2-1
CASSESGIAYNEQFF
TGTGCCAGCAGCGAGAGCGGGATTGCCTACAATGAGCAGTTCTTC
>NA|TRBV10-3|NA|TRBJ2-5
CAISESRVQETQYF
TGTGCCATCAGTGAGTCGAGAGTACAAGAGACCCAGTACTTC
>NA|TRBV5-1|TRBD2|TRBJ2-5
CASSRGTSGLSETQYF
TGCGCCAGCAGCCGTGGGACTAGCGGGCTTTCAGAGACCCAGTACTTC
>NA|TRBV7-2|NA|TRBJ2-7
CASSSSIVGGLSYEQYF
TGTGCCAGCAGCTCTAGTATTGTAGGGGGTCTCTCCTACGAGCAGTACTTC
>NA|TRBV2|NA|TRBJ1-1
CASSAMREAFF
TGTGCCAGCAGTGCCATGAGGGAAGCTTTCTTT
>NA|TRBV3-1/TRBV3-2|NA|TRBJ1-1
CASSQVQGRTEAFF
TGTGCCAGCAGCCAAGTACAGGGTAGGACTGAAGCTTTCTTT
>once|TRBV19|NA|TRBJ2-3
CASSPRTSTDTQYF
TGTGCCAGTAGTCCTAGGACTAGCACAGATACGCAGTATTTT
>NA|TRBV25-1|NA|TRBJ2-1
CASSAPGAWANEQFF
TGTGCCAGCAGTGCCCCTGGGGCCTGGGCCAATGAGCAGTTCTTC
>NA|TRBV18|NA|TRBJ2-7
CASSPRDFSYEQYF
TGTGCCAGCTCACCAAGGGACTTTTCCTACGAGCAGTACTTC
>NA|TRBV7-9|TRBD1|TRBJ2-2
CASSLGGQGIGGELFF
TGTGCCAGCAGCTTAGGTGGACAGGGTATCGGCGGGGAGCTGTTTTTT
>NA|TRBV18|TRBD2|TRBJ2-1
CASSPTTSGVNEQFF
TGTGCCAGCTCACCAACGACTAGCGGGGTCAATGAGCAGTTCTTC
>NA|TRBV5-6|TRBD2|TRBJ2-2
CASSYGLAETGELFF
TGTGCCAGCAGCTACGGACTAGCGGAAACCGGGGAGCTGTTTTTT
>NA|TRBV7-8|TRBD2|TRBJ2-3
CASSLAPSGNTDTQYF
TGTGCCAGCAGCTTAGCGCCTAGCGGAAACACAGATACGCAGTATTTT
>once|TRBV7-2|TRBD2|TRBJ2-1
CALASGNRYEQFF
TGTGCCCTTGCCAGCGGGAATAGGTATGAGCAGTTCTTC
>NA|TRBV7-9|NA|TRBJ2-3
CASSLTGLSDTQYF
TGTGCCAGCAGCCTAACGGGACTCTCAGATACGCAGTATTTT
>NA|TRBV5-4|NA|TRBJ2-5
CASSPAWGGTQYF
TGTGCCAGCAGCCCAGCTTGGGGCGGGACCCAGTACTTC
>NA|TRBV6-2/TRBV6-3|TRBD2|TRBJ2-1
CASSRTSGRPNEQFF
TGTGCCAGCAGTCGGACTAGCGGGAGGCCCAATGAGCAGTTCTTC
>NA|TRBV28|TRBD1|TRBJ1-6
CASSNPGQNSPLHF
TGTGCCAGCAGTAATCCGGGACAGAATTCACCCCTCCACTTT
>NA|TRBV19|TRBD2|TRBJ2-2
CASSIVAGVRNTGELFF
TGTGCCAGTAGTATAGTCGCGGGAGTAAGGAACACCGGGGAGCTGTTTTTT
>NA|TRBV20-1|TRBD2|TRBJ2-1
CSASFGLAGPYNEQFF
TGCAGTGCTAGTTTTGGGCTAGCGGGGCCATACAATGAGCAGTTCTTC
>NA|TRBV6-6|TRBD2|TRBJ2-5
CASRPGLAGVYETQYF
TGTGCCAGCAGACCAGGACTAGCGGGAGTATATGAGACCCAGTACTTC
>NA|TRBV27|TRBD2|TRBJ2-1
CASSRILPGTSLDNEQFF
TGTGCCAGCAGTCGCATCCTCCCCGGGACTAGTCTCGACAATGAGCAGTTCTTC
>once|TRBV28|NA|TRBJ2-7
CASRDGNSYEQYF
TGTGCCAGCCGAGACGGGAACTCCTACGAGCAGTACTTC
>NA|TRBV5-5|TRBD1|TRBJ2-7
CASSLYQGAGEQYF
TGTGCCAGCAGCTTGTACCAGGGGGCGGGCGAGCAGTACTTC
>NA|TRBV3-1/TRBV3-2|NA|TRBJ2-2
CASSLQTGELFF
TGTGCCAGCAGCCTCCAGACCGGGGAGCTGTTTTTT
>NA|TRBV12-5|NA|TRBJ2-3
CASSASGTDTQYF
TGTGCTAGTTCAGCTAGCGGCACAGATACGCAGTATTTT
>once|TRBV30|NA|TRBJ2-4
CAWSEAGTPGRIQYF
TGTGCCTGGAGTGAGGCGGGGACCCCTGGGCGCATTCAGTACTTC
>NA|TRBV5-1|TRBD2|TRBJ2-5
CASSPVLAGETQYF
TGCGCCAGCAGCCCCGTGCTAGCGGGAGAGACCCAGTACTTC
>NA|TRBV7-2|NA|TRBJ2-3
CASSLVPSRGLYTQYF
TGTGCCAGCAGCTTAGTCCCTAGTCGGGGATTATATACGCAGTATTTT
>once|TRBV3-1/TRBV3-2|NA|TRBJ1-2
CASSQAGSNYGYTF
TGTGCCAGCAGCCAGGCCGGGAGCAACTATGGCTACACCTTC
>NA|TRBV6-5|TRBD2|TRBJ2-1
CASSPGLDYNEQFF
TGTGCCAGCAGCCCCGGACTAGACTACAATGAGCAGTTCTTC
>NA|TRBV5-1|NA|TRBJ2-2
CASSLGEAWNTGELFF
TGCGCCAGCAGCTTGGGAGAAGCGTGGAACACCGGGGAGCTGTTTTTT
>few|TRBV7-2|TRBD2|TRBJ2-7
CASSLGTSGRTYEQYF
TGTGCCAGCAGCTTAGGGACTAGCGGGCGAACCTACGAGCAGTACTTC
>NA|TRBV5-1|NA|TRBJ2-3
CASSLRGSLTTDTQYF
TGCGCCAGCAGCTTGAGGGGGAGCCTCACCACAGATACGCAGTATTTT
>NA|TRBV2|NA|TRBJ2-1
CASRERSYNEQFF
TGTGCCAGCAGGGAGCGATCCTACAATGAGCAGTTCTTC